Presented here are 21 T cell receptor beta chains from one specimen sequenced in a study of blood T cell repertoires in COVID-19. The data were produced by immunoSEQ multiplex PCR, yet TCRdb's version contains in-frame clones alone and is incomplete. The sample has about 98,000 clones; around 82% are singletons. Sequencing input: peripheral blood. The receptors shown here come from a man aged 70-80 years with active or convalescent COVID-19.

CDR3 bases: TGTGCCAGCAGCTTAGATTCCCGTTCGTACGAGCAGTACTTC. This sequence encodes CASSLDSRSYEQYF. V usage is TRBV7-2 and J usage is TRBJ2-7, with D unclear. From germline, CDR1 is SGHTA and CDR2 FQGNSA. CDR3 length equals 14 residues. The germline V and J ends were trimmed by 1 base and 4 bases, with 11 bases remaining between them.

The chain combines TRBV7-2 with TRBJ2-1; TRBD1 matches at 10 bases. There are 16 residues in the CDR3. Germline V gene sequence: CDR1 SGHTA, CDR2 FQGNSA. With V trimmed by 2 bases and J by 2 bases, 3 bases remained unmatched. In nucleotides, the CDR3 is TGTGCCAGCAGCTTAATAGGGACAGGGGCCTACAATGAGCAGTTCTTC. Encoded protein: CASSLIGTGAYNEQFF.

The rearrangement joins TRBV7-6 to TRBJ2-7; D is possibly TRBD1 (5 bases). The CDR3 extends over 15 amino acids. Trimming cost V 5 bases and J 0 bases, with 14 bases left between them. CDR1 is SGHVS, CDR2 FNYEAQ, per germline. The CDR3 region is CASSPQGSSSYEQYF. The CDR3 region has the DNA TGTGCCAGCAGCCCCCAGGGAAGTAGCTCCTACGAGCAGTACTTC.

This chain uses TRBV19 with TRBJ2-6; possible D gene TRBD1, 6 bases. Between the trimmed V and J ends, which lost 7 bases and 4 bases, there was a span of 11 bases. In germline, CDR1 is LNHDA, CDR2 SQIVND (reference sequence). This CDR3 contains 14 residues. The CDR3 loop is CASTMGAGANVLTF. Written as DNA, the CDR3 is TGTGCCAGTACCATGGGGGCCGGGGCCAACGTCCTGACTTTC.

The rearrangement uses TRBV19 and TRBJ1-5; D is unresolved. The CDR3 is 13 amino acids. Germline V gene sequence: CDR1 LNHDA, CDR2 SQIVND (reference sequence). V lost 11 bases, J lost 7 bases, and 18 bases lay in between. The CDR3 DNA sequence: TGTGCCGCGGGTAAGGGCGGGGTACAGCCCCAGCATTTT. This codes for CAAGKGGVQPQHF.

The chain combines TRBV11-2 with TRBJ2-1; D is perhaps TRBD1 (6 bases). Trimming removed 3 bases at V and 0 bases at J, with 12 bases between. CDR3 length: 16 residues. Germline V gene sequence: CDR1 SGHAT, CDR2 FQNNGV. CDR3 sequence: CASSFFDRISYNEQFF. As DNA, the CDR3 is TGTGCCAGCAGCTTTTTCGACAGGATCTCCTACAATGAGCAGTTCTTC. The full variable domain, rest sourced from reference TRBV11-2 and TRBJ2-1, is EAGVAQSPRYKIIEKRQSVAFWCNPISGHATLYWYQQILGQGPKLLIQFQNNGVVDDSQLPKDRFSAERLKGVDSTLKIQPAKLEDSAVYLCASSFFDRISYNEQFFGPGTRLTVL.

The V gene is TRBV18, the J gene TRBJ2-1; 9 positions agree with TRBD1. Losses at the gene ends were 3 bases for V and 6 bases for J; bases not matched to a gene: 3. The CDR3 is made up of 14 amino acids. CDR1 and CDR2 from the germline V gene are KGHSH and LQKENI. The CDR3 DNA reads TGTGCCAGCTCACCTACAGGGGGCAGCAATGAGCAGTTCTTC. Its translation is CASSPTGGSNEQFF.

The chain is built from TRBV4-2 and TRBJ2-7; a possible D gene is TRBD2 (5 bases). The CDR3 runs to 13 residues. CDR1 LGHNA and CDR2 YNFKEQ come from the germline V gene. Trimming cost V 2 bases and J 2 bases, with 7 bases left between them. CDR3 DNA: TGTGCCAGCAGCCAAAAGGGAGCCTACGAGCAGTACTTC. It translates to CASSQKGAYEQYF.

The chain combines TRBV7-8 with TRBJ2-3; possible D gene TRBD2, 5 bases. The V gene's germline CDR1 is SGHVS and CDR2 FQNEAQ. Trimming shortened V by 0 bases and J by 2 bases, and 9 bases separated the two germline ends. The length of the CDR3 is 15 residues. The CDR3 coding sequence is TGTGCCAGCAGCTTAGCTACGGGGTACACAGATACGCAGTATTTT. Its translation: CASSLATGYTDTQYF.

V gene TRBV5-6 combines with J gene TRBJ2-1, with D perhaps TRBD1 (5 bases). The CDR3 is made up of 16 amino acids. V was clipped by 5 bases and J by 8 bases, with 23 bases between them. The germline gives CDR1 SGHDT, CDR2 YYEEEE. DNA for the CDR3: TGTGCCAGCAGTTTCAGGGCCACAAGCTTAGGCGATGAGCAGTTCTTC. Its protein is CASSFRATSLGDEQFF.

In this sample, this clone turned up a few times. This chain connects TRBV19 to TRBJ1-5; possibly TRBD1 for D (5 bases). This CDR3 has 13 residues. V was trimmed by 3 bases and J by 6 bases, leaving 9 bases between them. CDR1 and CDR2 (germline): LNHDA, SQIVND (reference sequence). The CDR3 spells CASSMGGSQPQHF. CDR3 coding DNA: TGTGCCAGTAGTATGGGGGGGAGTCAGCCCCAGCATTTT.

The chain uses TRBV18 and TRBJ1-3; no definite D call. The CDR3 runs to 16 residues. Germline V gene data show CDR1 as KGHSH and CDR2 as LQKENI. Deletions cut 1 base from V and 0 bases from J, with 10 bases between. The CDR3, as DNA: TGTGCCAGCTCACCACGGCGGGAAAGCTCTGGAAACACCATATATTTT. It codes for CASSPRRESSGNTIYF.

V is TRBV7-9 and J is TRBJ1-2; the D is unclear. Germline V gene data show CDR1 as SEHNR and CDR2 as FQNEAQ (reference sequence). The CDR3 loop spans 11 amino acids. V was cut by 4 bases and J by 5 bases, with 5 bases left in between. Written as DNA, the CDR3 is TGTGCCAGCAGCTCCCTGTATGGCTACACCTTC. Translated, it gives CASSSLYGYTF.

The V call is TRBV4-2, the J call TRBJ2-7, with TRBD2 identical over 10 bases. This CDR3 has 16 amino acids. CDR1 and CDR2 (germline): LGHNA, YNFKEQ. The V segment lost 0 bases and the J segment 2 bases; nucleotides outside the gene matches: 4. The CDR3: CASSQELSGGAYEQYF. DNA for the CDR3: TGTGCCAGCAGCCAAGAACTAAGCGGGGGGGCCTACGAGCAGTACTTC.

V and J are TRBV5-4 and TRBJ1-2, with 7 positions matching TRBD1. The CDR3 is made up of 16 amino acids. J gave up 4 bases and V 1 base, and 10 bases lay outside the gene matches. The germline V gene has CDR1 SGHNT and CDR2 YYREEE (reference sequence). The CDR3 loop is CASSLRGGTAAYGYTF. Here the CDR3 DNA reads TGTGCCAGCAGCTTGAGGGGCGGGACAGCGGCCTATGGCTACACCTTC.

The V call is TRBV18, the J call TRBJ1-1; 9 nucleotides agree with TRBD1. V gave up 5 bases and J gave up 4 bases; unmatched junction bases: 5. Germline V gene sequence: CDR1 KGHSH, CDR2 LQKENI. This CDR3 has 14 residues. DNA for the CDR3: TGTGCCAGCTCATCAGGACAGGGGTCCACTGAAGCTTTCTTT. This translates into CASSSGQGSTEAFF.

This clone was recorded a few times. The J gene is TRBJ1-3, the V gene TRBV25-1; 8 positions agree with TRBD1. The CDR3 has 14 amino acids. The germline V gene encodes CDR1 MGHDK and CDR2 SYGVNS. V gave up 6 bases and J gave up 4 bases; unmatched junction bases: 5. CDR3 sequence (DNA): TGTGCCAGCAGGACAGGGGTGGGGGGAAACACCATATATTTT. It yields the protein CASRTGVGGNTIYF.

J is TRBJ2-5 and V is TRBV6-2 or TRBV6-3; 9 bases are shared with TRBD1. This CDR3 comprises 18 residues. Germline V CDR1 and CDR2: MNHEY, SVGEGT. J lost 4 bases, V lost 4 bases, and 16 bases had no gene match. Written as DNA, the CDR3 is TGTGCCAGCAGTTCCCTACCCTTACAGGGGGCCAGGAGAGAGACCCAGTACTTC. Protein sequence: CASSSLPLQGARRETQYF.

This clone was seen only once. V usage is TRBV18 and J usage is TRBJ2-6, with D hard to call. V lost 2 bases and J 3 bases, leaving 5 bases between the germline ends. Germline V gene sequence: CDR1 KGHSH, CDR2 LQKENI. The CDR3 runs to 14 residues. The CDR3, as DNA: TGTGCCAGCTCACCAAGGAGTGGGGCCAACGTCCTGACTTTC. It codes for CASSPRSGANVLTF.

The chain has TRBV11-2 and TRBJ1-1, with 7 bases identical to TRBD1. V gave up 3 bases and J gave up 11 bases; unmatched junction bases: 6. This CDR3 has 12 amino acids. Germline V gene data show CDR1 as SGHAT and CDR2 as FQNNGV. CDR3 sequence: CASSFGTDGAFF. The CDR3 bases are TGTGCCAGCAGCTTCGGGACAGATGGGGCTTTCTTT.

Only one count was recorded for this clone. The rearrangement uses TRBV6-6 and TRBJ2-1; 12 nucleotides align to TRBD2. Trimming at V came to 5 bases and at J to 6 bases, leaving 11 bases not matched to a gene. Germline V gene data show CDR1 as MNHNY and CDR2 as SVGAGI (reference sequence). The CDR3 contains 17 residues. The CDR3 DNA reads TGTGCCAGCAGTCTTTTCTCGGGACTAGCGGGCCTCAATGAGCAGTTCTTC. Amino acids: CASSLFSGLAGLNEQFF.